These T cell receptor beta chains were read from a single sample in a study of blood T cell repertoires in COVID-19. Only in-frame clones appear in the TCRdb table, and some are missing; sequencing was by immunoSEQ multiplex PCR. Altogether more than 250,000 clones are present, approximately 86% being singletons, with the ten largest covering less than 4.5%. Source material: peripheral blood. Source of these receptors: a man between 18 and 35 years old with active or convalescent COVID-19. CDR3s include the opening cysteine and the closing phenylalanine or tryptophan. The D gene is left open where the match is weak. Rows may omit the clone size; those that give it use once, few, many or a size class.

TRBV30	NA	TRBJ1-2	NA	TGTGCCTGGAAAGCACTAGGCTACACCTTC	CAWKALGYTF
TRBV5-1	TRBD2	TRBJ2-7	NA	TGCGCCAGCAGCCCGAGGCGGGGGAGCTCCTACGAGCAGTACTTC	CASSPRRGSSYEQYF
TRBV7-2	TRBD2	TRBJ2-3	once	TGTGCCAGCACGTGGGCTAGCGGGGGGGCAGTCATCGGAGATACGCAGTATTTT	CASTWASGGAVIGDTQYF
TRBV19	NA	TRBJ1-3	few	TGTGCCAGTAGTCTCCGACCGGGTATCTCTGGAAACACCATATATTTT	CASSLRPGISGNTIYF
TRBV6-5	NA	TRBJ1-2	NA	TGTGCCAGCAGTCCAACATGGGACTCTCATGGCTACACCTTC	CASSPTWDSHGYTF
TRBV3-1/TRBV3-2	NA	TRBJ1-5	NA	TGTGCCAGCAGCCAAGGAAATCGAGGGCAGCCCCAGCATTTT	CASSQGNRGQPQHF
TRBV9	TRBD1	TRBJ1-1	NA	TGTGCCAGCAGCTCAAACAGGGGTGAAACTGAAGCTTTCTTT	CASSSNRGETEAFF
TRBV7-8	NA	TRBJ2-7	NA	TGTGCCAGCAGCTTATACAGGACCACCTACGAGCAGTACTTC	CASSLYRTTYEQYF
TRBV12-3/TRBV12-4	NA	TRBJ2-7	NA	TGTGCCAGCAGCCCCACTATCCCCTACGAGCAGTACTTC	CASSPTIPYEQYF
TRBV30	NA	TRBJ1-1	NA	TGTGCCTGGAGCTCTATTCGTACAGGGCTGAACACTGAAGCTTTCTTT	CAWSSIRTGLNTEAFF
TRBV11-2	TRBD1	TRBJ2-3	NA	TGTGCCAGCAGCAAGACAGGGCCGAGCACAGATACGCAGTATTTT	CASSKTGPSTDTQYF
TRBV9	NA	TRBJ1-3	NA	TGTGCCAGCAGCGTAGCGTCCGGGTCGTCTGGAAACACCATATATTTT	CASSVASGSSGNTIYF
TRBV6-5	NA	TRBJ1-3	NA	TGTGCCAGCAGCCCCCCACAGTTCTCTGGAAACACCATATATTTT	CASSPPQFSGNTIYF
TRBV5-1	TRBD2	TRBJ2-7	once	TGCGCCAGCAGCAACCCGGGACTAGGGGTCGACGAGCAGTACTTC	CASSNPGLGVDEQYF
TRBV2	TRBD1	TRBJ2-1	NA	TGTGCCAGCAGACCGGGACAGGGGGCTTTCAATGAGCAGTTCTTC	CASRPGQGAFNEQFF
TRBV9	TRBD2	TRBJ2-2	NA	TGTGCCAGCAGCGGCAACTTGGGACTACTCGCGAACACCGGGGAGCTGTTTTTT	CASSGNLGLLANTGELFF
TRBV7-9	TRBD1	TRBJ1-2	NA	TGTGCCAGCAGCCGTCGGGAGGGGGCGTCTGGTGGCTACACCTTC	CASSRREGASGGYTF
TRBV9	NA	TRBJ1-6	once	TGTGCCAGCAGCCCTCAAGGGGTTGGATCACCCCTCCACTTT	CASSPQGVGSPLHF
TRBV7-8	TRBD2	TRBJ2-1	NA	TGTGCCAGCAGCCCCTGGTCAGCCCCTAGCGGGAGGAGCTCCTACAATGAGCAGTTCTTC	CASSPWSAPSGRSSYNEQFF
TRBV2	NA	TRBJ2-3	NA	TGTGCCAGCAGCCGCAGGATCACAGATACGCAGTATTTT	CASSRRITDTQYF
TRBV7-3	TRBD2	TRBJ2-3	few	TGTGCCAGCAGCCGCACTAGCGCCACAGATACGCAGTATTTT	CASSRTSATDTQYF
TRBV24-1	TRBD2	TRBJ2-3	NA	TGTGCCACCAGTGTAGCGGGTTTTACAGATACGCAGTATTTT	CATSVAGFTDTQYF
TRBV4-2	TRBD1	TRBJ1-2	NA	TGTGCCAGCAGCCGATCAGGACAGGACGACTATGGCTACACCTTC	CASSRSGQDDYGYTF
TRBV10-1	NA	TRBJ1-2	NA	TGCGCCAGCAGTAAGGGAGCTAACTATGGCTACACCTTC	CASSKGANYGYTF
TRBV5-1	NA	TRBJ1-1	once	TGCGCCAGCAGCTACGGCACTGAAGCTTTCTTT	CASSYGTEAFF
TRBV7-9	TRBD1	TRBJ2-2	NA	TGTGCCAGCAGCCAAGACAGGGTCTTCACCGGGGAGCTGTTTTTT	CASSQDRVFTGELFF
TRBV4-1	TRBD1	TRBJ1-4	NA	TGCGCCAGCAGCCTCGCCCTCGGACAGGGCTATGAAAAACTGTTTTTT	CASSLALGQGYEKLFF
TRBV12-3/TRBV12-4	NA	TRBJ2-1	NA	TGTGCCAGCAAAGCAGGGCAGAATGAGCAGTTCTTC	CASKAGQNEQFF
TRBV11-2	NA	TRBJ1-3	NA	TGTGCCAGCAGCTCGACACTCTCCCCTTTAAACACCATATATTTT	CASSSTLSPLNTIYF
TRBV11-2	NA	TRBJ2-7	NA	TGTGCCAGCAGCTTAAACCTACTATACGAGCAGTACTTC	CASSLNLLYEQYF
TRBV7-9	NA	TRBJ1-2	few	TGTGCCAGCAGCTCTATCGCAGGATCTGGCTACACCTTC	CASSSIAGSGYTF
TRBV30	NA	TRBJ2-7	few	TGTGCCTGGAGTGTAACTCCCTATTACGAGCAGTACTTC	CAWSVTPYYEQYF
TRBV7-9	NA	TRBJ2-3	NA	TGTGCCAGCAGCGCCCCCGTGGGGAGCGCAGATACGCAGTATTTT	CASSAPVGSADTQYF
TRBV6-5	NA	TRBJ1-1	once	TGTGCCAGCAGTTCCCGGGAGGACACTGAAGCTTTCTTT	CASSSREDTEAFF